Below, 25 T cell receptor beta chains from the same sample are listed, as sequenced in a study of tumor and adjacent non-tumor tissue in lung cancer. This sample's RNA came from whole unsorted tissue. Three rounds of nested PCR, following a modified ARM-PCR protocol, produced the TCRbeta library. TCRdb reprocessed the multiplex PCR reads with MiXCR, giving one entry per CDR3 protein. The top ten hold approximately 26% of the sample, which has about 200,000 distinct CDR3 sequences, around 71% seen once. Sequencing was carried out using lung tumor tissue. Receptors were obtained from a man between 60 and 70 years old with non-small cell lung cancer.

To note about this clonotype: This may be a read error, as it is one base from a much larger clone. This chain links TRBV5-5 with TRBJ2-7; TRBD1 agrees at 9 bases. The CDR3 has 12 residues. The J segment lost 10 bases and the V segment lost 7 bases, leaving 9 bases of the junction unmatched. The germline V gene has CDR1 SGHKS and CDR2 YYEKEE (reference sequence). The CDR3 reads CASGSGQGQQYF. CDR3 sequence (DNA): TGTGCCAGCGGATCGGGACAGGGACAACAGTACTTC.

A note on this clonotype: The junction differs from germline at one of its ends, possibly a read error. The rearrangement joins TRBV11-2 to TRBJ2-1; maybe TRBD1 (5 bases). Germline CDR1 SGHAT, CDR2 FQNNGV. The CDR3 is 14 amino acids. The CDR3 here is CASSFAGHPNAQFF. CDR3 coding DNA: TGTGCCAGCAGCTTCGCCGGACACCCCAATGCGCAGTTCTTC.

This clonotype was detected many times. V is TRBV5-4 and J is TRBJ1-1, with TRBD1 matching 10 bases. Germline trimming cut 3 bases from V and 3 bases from J; bases unmatched to any gene: 5. This CDR3 contains 15 residues. In germline, CDR1 is SGHNT, CDR2 YYREEE (reference sequence). The CDR3 sequence is CASSSGTGADTEAFF. In DNA form, the CDR3 reads TGTGCCAGCAGCTCGGGGACAGGGGCGGACACTGAAGCTTTCTTT.

This clonotype came up a few times. The chain couples TRBV4-3 to TRBJ2-1; TRBD2 matches 9 bases. The CDR3 loop spans 17 amino acids. From germline, CDR1 is LGHNA and CDR2 YSLEER. J gave up 7 bases and V 0 bases, and 10 bases lay outside the gene matches. CDR3: CASSQDMGGRAGNEQFF. CDR3 sequence (DNA): TGCGCCAGCAGCCAAGACATGGGCGGGAGGGCCGGTAATGAGCAGTTCTTC.

The V gene is TRBV11-1, the J gene TRBJ2-7, with TRBD1 matching over 9 bases. From germline, CDR1 is SGHAT and CDR2 FQDESV (reference sequence). CDR3 length: 16 amino acids. Trimming removed 9 bases from V and 2 bases from J; junction bases left unmatched: 14. The CDR3 sequence is CASSVSGQGIPYEQYF. CDR3 nucleotides: TGTGCCAGTAGCGTTTCCGGACAGGGGATACCCTACGAGCAGTACTTC. Variable domain in full (rest from reference TRBV11-1 and TRBJ2-7): EAEVAQSPRYKITEKSQAVAFWCDPISGHATLYWYRQILGQGPELLVQFQDESVVDDSQLPKDRFSAERLKGVDSTLKIQPAELGDSAMYLCASSVSGQGIPYEQYFGPGTRLTVT.

With regard to this clonotype: A much bigger clone sits one base away, suggesting this may be a read error. This chain uses TRBV4-2 with TRBJ1-1, with 9 bases aligning to TRBD1. J lost 5 bases, V lost 3 bases, and 19 bases had no gene match. Germline CDR1 LGHNA, CDR2 YNFKEQ. This CDR3 has 19 residues. CDR3 coding DNA: TGTGCCAGCAGCCAGGTTAGCCTCGGGACAGGGATTTTGGAAACTGAAGCTTTCTTT. Translation: CASSQVSLGTGILETEAFF.

The chain joins TRBV4-1 to TRBJ2-1; 8 bases fit TRBD1. J lost 3 bases, V lost 11 bases, and 12 bases had no gene match. Germline CDR1 and CDR2: MGHRA and YSYEKL. The CDR3 contains 15 residues. The CDR3 region has the DNA TGCGCCTGCGGCTATACGGACAGGGTCTACAATGAGCAGTTCTTC. This gives the protein CACGYTDRVYNEQFF.

As concerns this clonotype: It is likely a read error, because the conserved phenylalanine at the end of the CDR3 is missing. V usage is TRBV20-1 and J usage is TRBJ2-1; 7 nucleotides match TRBD2. Germline V CDR1 and CDR2: DFQATT, SNEGSKA (reference sequence). Trimming took 3 bases from V and 6 from J; bases not matched to a gene: 5. This CDR3 contains 13 residues. The CDR3 DNA reads TGCAGTGCTAGGGGGGACTACTGCAATGAGCAGTTCTGC. It translates to CSARGDYCNEQFC.

J is TRBJ2-2 and V is TRBV7-2; possible D gene TRBD1, 5 bases. The CDR3 consists of 17 residues. Germline-derived CDR1 and CDR2 are SGHTA and FQGNSA. The ends were cut back, 3 bases at V and 0 bases at J, with 14 bases in the middle. The CDR3 loop reads CASSLDSRGANTGELFF. The CDR3 DNA follows: TGTGCCAGCAGCTTGGATTCAAGGGGCGCGAACACCGGGGAGCTGTTTTTT.

With respect to this clonotype: The germline gene is not matched at one end of the junction; a read error may be the cause. The rearrangement uses TRBV12-3 or TRBV12-4 and TRBJ1-3; no clear D. The CDR3 is 14 residues long. The CDR3 loop is CASSLGDSGSTIYF. The CDR3 region has the DNA TGTGCCAGCAGTTTAGGGGATAGTGGAAGCACCATATATTTT.

This clonotype has at least ten counts. This chain joins TRBV11-1 and TRBJ2-1; 7 bases match TRBD1. After removal of 7 bases from V and 5 bases from J, the junction contained 8 bases not matched to a gene. The germline gives CDR1 SGHAT, CDR2 FQDESV (reference sequence). The CDR3 loop spans 14 amino acids. CDR3 in amino acids: CASTYRGRNNEQFF. In nucleotides, the CDR3 is TGTGCCAGCACCTACAGGGGCCGAAACAATGAGCAGTTCTTC.

Comment on this clonotype: Since a much larger clone is just one base distant, this may be a read error. This chain links TRBV12-3 or TRBV12-4 with TRBJ2-1; TRBD1 matches at 8 bases. J lost 11 bases, V lost 8 bases, and 11 bases had no gene match. The CDR3 is 13 amino acids. CDR3 protein: CASGSRQGSKQFF. The CDR3 DNA sequence: TGTGCCAGCGGGTCAAGACAGGGGAGCAAGCAGTTCTTC.

Of note for this clonotype: Germline and junction disagree at one end, which may indicate a read error. The chain links TRBV7-8 to TRBJ1-2; 7 nucleotides line up with TRBD1. Germline assignment: CDR1 SGHVS and CDR2 FQNEAQ. The CDR3 covers 12 residues. CDR3 in DNA: TGTGCCAGCAGCTTGGGGGACAGTGGCTACATGTTC. It specifies CASSLGDSGYMF.

The table lists this clonotype with a count of one. This may stem from a read error, because a much larger clone lies one nucleotide away. This chain links TRBV6-1 with TRBJ2-1, with D tentatively TRBD1 (5 bases). This CDR3 is built from 15 residues. CDR1 and CDR2 from the germline V gene are MNHNS and SASEGT. Between the trimmed V and J ends, which lost 6 bases and 0 bases, there was a span of 12 bases. CDR3 bases: TGTGCCAGCAGCGACGTAACAGGCTCCTACAATGAGCAGTTCTTC. Residues: CASSDVTGSYNEQFF.

As to this clonotype: A read error may account for a junction end that differs from germline. The V gene is TRBV6-5, the J gene TRBJ1-3, with D possibly TRBD1 on 6 matching bases. This CDR3 contains 16 residues. Germline CDR1 reads MNHEY; CDR2 reads SVGAGI. The CDR3 sequence: CASYQRGARSGKTIYF. DNA of the CDR3: TGTGCCAGCTACCAACGGGGGGCCCGCTCTGGAAAGACCATATATTTT.

With regard to this clonotype: A read error may explain this, as a much larger clone is one base away. This sequence joins TRBV4-2 and TRBJ1-2; D is ambiguous. This CDR3 contains 11 residues. Germline V gene data show CDR1 as LGHNA and CDR2 as YNFKEQ. DNA of the CDR3: TGTACCAGCAGCCAAGGTCATGGCTACACCTTC. Translation: CTSSQGHGYTF.

This clonotype has at least ten counts. The V and J genes are TRBV11-2 and TRBJ2-1, with D unclear. From germline, CDR1 is SGHAT and CDR2 FQNNGV. Trimming cost V 5 bases and J 9 bases, with 14 bases left between them. CDR3 length equals 13 residues. Here the CDR3 DNA reads TGTGCCAGCAGCCTTTTCGTGAGGATTGAGCAGTTCTTC. As protein: CASSLFVRIEQFF.

With respect to this clonotype: Since the CDR3 does not end with the conserved phenylalanine or tryptophan, this likely comes from a read error. This sequence joins TRBV28 and TRBJ2-2, with D possibly TRBD2 on 6 matching bases. The CDR3 length is 15 residues. The germline V gene has CDR1 MDHEN and CDR2 SYDVKM. Trimming stripped 3 bases from V and 3 bases from J, with 11 bases between. In nucleotides, the CDR3 is TGTGCCAGCAGTTTGCGGGGTGGTTACACCGGGGAGCTGTTTTAT. This translates into CASSLRGGYTGELFY.

V and J are TRBV6-5 and TRBJ1-2; D is ambiguous. Germline CDR1 is MNHEY and CDR2 is SVGAGI. Trimming shortened V by 0 bases and J by 2 bases, and 10 bases separated the two germline ends. The CDR3 is 15 amino acids. CDR3 protein: CASSYSLKGNYGYTF. The CDR3 DNA sequence: TGTGCCAGCAGTTACTCCCTGAAAGGGAACTATGGCTACACCTTC.

In regard to this clonotype: This could be a read error, since a much larger clone is one nucleotide away. This chain joins TRBV4-2 and TRBJ1-3; D is undetermined. The germline V gene has CDR1 LGHNA and CDR2 YNFKEQ. The germline V and J ends were trimmed by 2 bases and 4 bases, with 12 bases remaining between them. The CDR3 spans 15 residues. Written as DNA, the CDR3 is TGTGCCAGCAGCCAATATGCCAAGGCAGGAAACACCATATATTTT. Translation: CASSQYAKAGNTIYF.

Regarding this clonotype: Likely a read error: the CDR3 ends without its conserved phenylalanine or tryptophan. The chain recombines TRBV12-3 or TRBV12-4 with TRBJ2-7; 11 positions agree with TRBD2. The CDR3 totals 15 residues. The CDR3 DNA follows: TGTACCAGCAGTCTAAGAACTAGCGGGGGAGGCGAGCAGTACTTA. This sequence encodes CTSSLRTSGGGEQYL.

Concerning this clonotype itself: Without the conserved terminal phenylalanine or tryptophan, this CDR3 likely stems from a read error. The DNA is omitted, as the CDR3 cannot be located on it reliably, and the CDR3 follows TCRdb's listing. The rearrangement joins TRBV6-1 to TRBJ2-7; the table gives TRBD1 as D, unverified against the DNA. The CDR3 region is 15 residues in length, termini included. Germline lookup yields CDR1 MNHNS and CDR2 SASEGT. CDR3 sequence reads: CASSGTGTGAHEQYI.

This clonotype was counted between two and nine times. A much larger clone differs from this one at a single base, so this may be a read error. V usage is TRBV4-2 and J usage is TRBJ2-1, with TRBD2 matching 14 bases. This CDR3 has 17 amino acids. Germline CDR1 LGHNA, CDR2 YNFKEQ. CDR3 in DNA: TGTACCAGCAGCCAAGAGAGACTAGCGGGGGGGCTGAATGAGCAGTTCTTC. Its protein is CTSSQERLAGGLNEQFF.

Ten or more counts support this clonotype. The V and J genes are TRBV29-1 and TRBJ2-5; a possible D gene is TRBD2 (5 bases). Germline CDR1 SQVTM, CDR2 ANQGSEA. Trimming took 4 bases from V and 1 from J, leaving 13 bases between them. This CDR3 has 14 residues. CDR3 coding DNA: TGCAGCGTTGGGAAGGGCGGACTCCAAGAGACCCAGTACTTC. It yields the protein CSVGKGGLQETQYF.

The chain combines TRBV28 with TRBJ2-1; 11 bases align to TRBD2. Trimming removed 10 bases from V and 9 bases from J; junction bases left unmatched: 11. The CDR3 runs 14 residues. Germline loops: CDR1 MDHEN, CDR2 SYDVKM. The CDR3 DNA is TGTGCCACCCTCTCTAGCGGGAGGAGTGGTGAGCAGTTCTTC. Translating gives CATLSSGRSGEQFF.